This T cell receptor beta chain was profiled in a study of blood T cell repertoires in COVID-19. The overall study: Some COVID-19 samples were acute and others convalescent; all came from the United States, Italy and Spain. PBMCs, B-cell-depleted T cells, or T cells provided the cDNA or gDNA that made up the material.

The CDR3 loop spans 16 amino acids. CDR1 and CDR2 (germline): MNHEY, SVGAGI. Unmatched junction bases numbered 8, after V lost 0 bases and J lost 10 bases. Clones were read by immunoSEQ multiplex PCR, and TCRdb kept only the in-frame ones, dropping some. This sample carries 130,000 to 150,000 clones, roughly 80% of them seen once, and the ten largest clones take about 2.9%. V gene TRBV6-5 combines with J gene TRBJ2-1; 11 nucleotides align to TRBD2. This TCR was recovered from a woman of 80 years or more with acute or convalescent COVID-19. Source material: peripheral blood. This CDR3 is CASSYSLAGGVEEQFF. The CDR3 bases are TGTGCCAGCAGTTACTCCCTAGCGGGGGGTGTGGAGGAGCAGTTCTTC.